This entry is about one T cell receptor (beta chain). The germline V gene has CDR1 SGHTA and CDR2 FQGNSA. The CDR3 has 16 amino acids. From its re-call of the 5' RACE reads, TCRdb lists each CDR3 protein once, without DNA. The listing records 400,000 to 500,000 distinct CDR3 sequences. This sample is part of a study of T cells expressing NK-cell markers. Input material: blood T cells: a sorted CD56 or NKG2C T cell subset, CD4+ or CD8+ T cells, or bulk PBMC T cells (not recorded which). The clonotype originates from a woman between 18 and 70 years old in good health. V usage is TRBV7-2 and J usage is TRBJ2-5; TCRdb indicates TRBD1, and absent DNA this call remains unverified. This CDR3 is CASSFSRDKNQETQYF.